These 5 T cell receptor beta chains originate from one sample sequenced in a study of regulatory T cells in long-lasting Graves disease. Assembly of TCR beta libraries relied on iRepertoire HTBI primers together with Arm-PCR of CDR3 regions. From the multiplex PCR reads, TCRdb called clonotypes with MiXCR, one entry per CDR3 protein. Of 400,000 to 500,000 distinct CDR3 sequences in the sample, approximately 16% are singletons; the top ten hold about 25%. As for time point: newly diagnosed GD, antithyroid drugs for less than 3 months. PBMC-extracted RNA yielded the TCR library. A further study also used this sample, focusing on T cells in Graves' hyperthyroidism and ophthalmopathy.

Sequencing used peripheral blood mononuclear cells (PBMCs), obtained at new diagnosis, from a patient treated with antithyroid drugs. The receptor source for this set is a woman younger than 35 with Graves disease.

The chain couples TRBV4-3 to TRBJ1-5; maybe TRBD1 (5 bases). In germline, CDR1 is LGHNA, CDR2 YSLEER. Trimming pared 2 bases from V and 2 bases from J, leaving 10 bases between. The CDR3 spans 15 residues. The CDR3 here is CASSQWGEGNQPQHF. The CDR3 coding sequence is TGCGCCAGCAGCCAATGGGGGGAAGGCAATCAGCCCCAGCATTTT.

This clonotype was seen at least ten times. The chain is built from TRBV11-2 and TRBJ2-7; D is unresolved. The germline gives CDR1 SGHAT, CDR2 FQNNGV. The CDR3 contains 13 residues. V lost 1 base and J lost 3, with 7 bases in between. The CDR3 spells CASSLGVNYEQYF. The CDR3 DNA is TGTGCCAGCAGCTTAGGTGTTAACTACGAGCAGTACTTC.

This chain connects TRBV25-1 to TRBJ2-7, with a tentative D call TRBD2 (5 bases). The CDR3 sequence is 13 residues long. V was pared by 10 bases and J by 1 base, with 14 bases between. Germline V gene lookup returns CDR1 MGHDK and CDR2 SYGVNS. This CDR3 is CAIDYRLSYEQYF. The CDR3 DNA reads TGTGCCATTGACTACCGTCTTTCCTACGAGCAGTACTTC.

The chain employs TRBV19 and TRBJ1-1; TRBD1 might be the D (6 bases). The CDR3 runs to 14 residues. V lost 6 bases to trimming and J lost 7 bases, with 18 bases between them. The germline V gene has CDR1 LNHDA and CDR2 SQIVND (reference sequence). The chain's CDR3 is CASSPPGAWVEAFF. The DNA of the CDR3 is TGTGCCAGTAGCCCGCCGGGGGCCTGGGTTGAAGCTTTCTTT. Supplemented by reference TRBV19 and TRBJ1-1, the full variable domain reads DGGITQSPKYLFRKEGQNVTLSCEQNLNHDAMYWYRQDPGQGLRLIYYSQIVNDFQKGDIAEGYSVSREKKESFPLTVTSAQKNPTAFYLCASSPPGAWVEAFFGQGTRLTVV.

This clonotype appeared a few times. The genes are TRBV27 and TRBJ2-5; D possibly corresponds to TRBD2 (5 bases). With 9 bases removed from V and 10 bases from J, the gap between germline ends came to 9 bases. Germline-derived CDR1 and CDR2 are MNHEY and SMNVEV (reference sequence). This CDR3 has 9 amino acids. This CDR3 is CARSEGQYF. For the CDR3, the DNA is TGTGCCAGGAGCGAGGGCCAGTACTTC.